Listed below are T cell receptor beta chains from one sample, sequenced in a study of shared T cell receptors in the human thymus. Clones were read by immunoSEQ multiplex PCR, and TCRdb kept only the in-frame ones, dropping some. The data show over 450,000 clones, 75% to 85% seen once. This same sample was also taken into another study, of human thymus T cells.

The sequenced sample consisted of thymocytes. These receptors all come from a boy younger than two with a congenital heart defect. Each CDR3 is given with its conserved first and last residue. D genes are given only for firm matches. Rows may omit the clone size; those that give it use once, few, many or a size class.

j_gene: TRBJ2-1; d_gene: .; v_gene: TRBV7-9; abundance: .; CDR3aa: CASSSRDTAGEQFF; CDR3nt: TGTGCCAGCAGCTCCCGGGACACAGCCGGTGAGCAGTTCTTC
j_gene: TRBJ2-3; d_gene: .; v_gene: TRBV9; abundance: .; CDR3aa: CASSETGGDRAGETDTQYF; CDR3nt: TGTGCCAGCAGCGAGACAGGGGGGGATCGAGCGGGAGAGACAGATACGCAGTATTTT
j_gene: TRBJ2-5; d_gene: .; v_gene: TRBV10-3; abundance: .; CDR3aa: CAISESLGRAQETQYF; CDR3nt: TGTGCCATCAGTGAGTCATTGGGCAGAGCACAAGAGACCCAGTACTTC
j_gene: TRBJ2-1; d_gene: .; v_gene: TRBV19; abundance: .; CDR3aa: CASKARGDIYNEQFF; CDR3nt: TGTGCCAGTAAGGCCAGGGGGGATATCTACAATGAGCAGTTCTTC
j_gene: TRBJ2-3; d_gene: TRBD2; v_gene: TRBV11-2; abundance: .; CDR3aa: CASRHSPGTSWDTDTQYF; CDR3nt: TGTGCCAGCAGACACTCCCCCGGGACTAGCTGGGACACAGATACGCAGTATTTT
j_gene: TRBJ2-1; d_gene: TRBD2; v_gene: TRBV10-2; abundance: once; CDR3aa: CASNQSREGPGEQFF; CDR3nt: TGCGCCAGCAATCAGAGCCGGGAGGGCCCGGGTGAGCAGTTCTTC
j_gene: TRBJ2-1; d_gene: .; v_gene: TRBV4-3; abundance: once; CDR3aa: CASSQRRASPYNEQFF; CDR3nt: TGCGCCAGCAGCCAACGGCGGGCATCCCCTTACAATGAGCAGTTCTTC
j_gene: TRBJ2-7; d_gene: .; v_gene: TRBV28; abundance: .; CDR3aa: CASSLFGQFSYEQYF; CDR3nt: TGTGCCAGCAGTTTATTCGGACAGTTCTCCTACGAGCAGTACTTC
j_gene: TRBJ1-2; d_gene: TRBD1; v_gene: TRBV6-1; abundance: .; CDR3aa: CASRIRTGGRYGYTF; CDR3nt: TGTGCCAGCAGAATCCGGACAGGGGGCCGTTATGGCTACACCTTC
j_gene: TRBJ1-2; d_gene: .; v_gene: TRBV4-2; abundance: .; CDR3aa: CASLPGDTNNYGYTF; CDR3nt: TGTGCCAGCCTCCCCGGGGACACTAATAACTATGGCTACACCTTC
j_gene: TRBJ2-3; d_gene: .; v_gene: TRBV4-2; abundance: .; CDR3aa: CASSQPWVSGLSTDTQYF; CDR3nt: TGTGCCAGCAGCCAGCCCTGGGTTAGCGGCCTCAGCACAGATACGCAGTATTTT
j_gene: TRBJ2-5; d_gene: .; v_gene: TRBV4-3; abundance: .; CDR3aa: CASSLSGTHKETQYF; CDR3nt: TGCGCCAGCAGCCTTTCCGGGACTCATAAAGAGACCCAGTACTTC
j_gene: TRBJ2-7; d_gene: .; v_gene: TRBV4-2; abundance: .; CDR3aa: CASSPRQGSLCEQYF; CDR3nt: TGTGCCAGCAGCCCGCGCCAGGGATCCCTCTGCGAGCAGTACTTC
j_gene: TRBJ1-2; d_gene: TRBD1; v_gene: TRBV2; abundance: once; CDR3aa: CASKGDRPREKGYTF; CDR3nt: TGTGCCAGCAAGGGGGACAGGCCTCGAGAAAAGGGCTACACCTTC
j_gene: TRBJ2-1; d_gene: TRBD2; v_gene: TRBV5-6; abundance: .; CDR3aa: CASSLGGRLAGANEQFF; CDR3nt: TGTGCCAGCAGCTTGGGGGGCCGACTAGCGGGAGCGAATGAGCAGTTCTTC
j_gene: TRBJ2-3; d_gene: .; v_gene: TRBV7-2; abundance: .; CDR3aa: CASSYNSVDTQYF; CDR3nt: TGTGCCAGCAGCTATAATAGCGTAGATACGCAGTATTTT
j_gene: TRBJ2-2; d_gene: TRBD2; v_gene: TRBV12-5; abundance: few; CDR3aa: CASGLIGRVAGRETGELFF; CDR3nt: TGTGCTAGTGGTTTGATTGGCAGGGTAGCGGGAAGGGAGACCGGGGAGCTGTTTTTT
j_gene: TRBJ1-5; d_gene: TRBD1; v_gene: TRBV6-1; abundance: .; CDR3aa: CASSEADGTGGNQPQHF; CDR3nt: TGTGCCAGCAGTGAAGCCGATGGGACAGGGGGAAATCAGCCCCAGCATTTT
j_gene: TRBJ2-1; d_gene: .; v_gene: TRBV29-1; abundance: .; CDR3aa: CSVVQGRGNNEQFF; CDR3nt: TGCAGCGTTGTCCAGGGTCGGGGGAACAATGAGCAGTTCTTC
j_gene: TRBJ2-3; d_gene: TRBD2; v_gene: TRBV12-5; abundance: .; CDR3aa: CASGPWARVPAGDRTDTQYF; CDR3nt: TGTGCTAGTGGTCCCTGGGCTAGGGTCCCAGCGGGAGACAGAACAGATACGCAGTATTTT
j_gene: TRBJ2-1; d_gene: .; v_gene: TRBV7-8; abundance: .; CDR3aa: CASSFRSSYNEQFF; CDR3nt: TGTGCCAGCAGCTTTCGGAGCTCCTACAATGAGCAGTTCTTC
j_gene: TRBJ2-7; d_gene: .; v_gene: TRBV12-5; abundance: .; CDR3aa: CASGLSPRAYEQYF; CDR3nt: TGTGCTAGTGGTTTGAGTCCGAGGGCCTACGAGCAGTACTTC
j_gene: TRBJ2-7; d_gene: TRBD2; v_gene: TRBV19; abundance: .; CDR3aa: CASRISGLGFYEQYF; CDR3nt: TGTGCCAGTAGAATTAGCGGGCTAGGATTCTACGAGCAGTACTTC
j_gene: TRBJ2-3; d_gene: TRBD2; v_gene: TRBV5-4; abundance: .; CDR3aa: CASSLSGRVTDTQYF; CDR3nt: TGTGCCAGCAGCTTATCAGGGAGGGTAACAGATACGCAGTATTTT
j_gene: TRBJ2-7; d_gene: .; v_gene: TRBV5-6; abundance: few; CDR3aa: CASSLVTGRGYEQYF; CDR3nt: TGTGCCAGCAGCTTGGTGACGGGAAGAGGTTACGAGCAGTACTTC